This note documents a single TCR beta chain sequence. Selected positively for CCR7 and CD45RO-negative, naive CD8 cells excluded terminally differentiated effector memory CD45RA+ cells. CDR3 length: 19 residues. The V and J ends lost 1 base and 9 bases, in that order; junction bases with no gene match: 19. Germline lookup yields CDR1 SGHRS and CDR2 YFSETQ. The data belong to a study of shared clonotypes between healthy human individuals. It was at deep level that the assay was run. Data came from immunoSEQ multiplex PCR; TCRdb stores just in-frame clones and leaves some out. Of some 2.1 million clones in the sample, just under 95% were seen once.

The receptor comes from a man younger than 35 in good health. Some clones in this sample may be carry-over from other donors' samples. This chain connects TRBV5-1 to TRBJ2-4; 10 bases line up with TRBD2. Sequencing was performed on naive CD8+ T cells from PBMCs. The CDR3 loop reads CASSLKGLGAGGPGIIQYF. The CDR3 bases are TGCGCCAGCAGCTTGAAGGGATTGGGAGCGGGAGGGCCCGGGATCATTCAGTACTTC.